This T cell receptor beta chain was observed in a study of breast tumors, draining lymph nodes, adjacent tissues. Broader study findings: Compared with lymph nodes, tumors were less diverse; compared with nontumor tissue, more. Data only fit, rather than demonstrated, lymph node origin of most tumor T cells. The data were judged consistent with most tumor T cells coming from lymph node and expanding in tumor.

Regarding this clonotype: Its antigen is not identified.

MiXCR, applied by TCRdb to the multiplex PCR reads, yields one record per CDR3 protein. This table holds around 21,000 distinct CDR3 sequences, roughly 40% found once. Germline lookup yields CDR1 SNHLY and CDR2 FYNNEI. CDR3 length equals 15 residues. V was clipped by 2 bases and J by 6 bases; unmatched bases: 9. The clonotype comes from a female donor with breast cancer. Some clones in this sample may be carry-over from other donors' samples. The sequencing sample was made of breast tumor tissue. The chain joins TRBV2 to TRBJ2-7; 8 nucleotides line up with TRBD1. CDR3 loop: CASSEIQGDYGEQYF. The CDR3, as DNA: TGTGCCAGCAGTGAAATACAGGGGGATTATGGCGAGCAGTACTTC. The variable domain in full, with the rest retrieved from reference TRBV2 and TRBJ2-7, is EPEVTQTPSHQVTQMGQEVILRCVPISNHLYFYWYRQILGQKVEFLVSFYNNEISEKSEIFDDQFSVERPDGSNFTLKIRSTKLEDSAMYFCASSEIQGDYGEQYFGPGTRLTVT.